Listed here is a single T cell receptor (beta chain). The antigen remains unidentified. The record originates from a study of cytomegalovirus exposure and HLA in healthy donors. The V gene end was trimmed by 6 bases and the J gene end by 2 bases; junction bases not matched to a gene: 1. The germline V gene encodes CDR1 LNHDA and CDR2 SQIVND (reference sequence). CDR3 length: 14 residues. Findings and caveats of the study: A later analysis linked a missense variant in DCLRE1C to the trimming of TCR beta V and J genes. A few CMV-associated chains were confirmed in vitro to be specific for CMV antigens.

The PCR ran on 60 Vbeta and 13 Jbeta primers. Produced via immunoSEQ multiplex PCR; TCRdb's table is partial and in-frame only. The sample holds some 190,000 clones, about four fifths seen once. The receptor was isolated from a male donor in good health and CMV-seronegative. Sample: PBMCs. The V and J genes are TRBV19 and TRBJ2-2; 9 nucleotides match TRBD2. The CDR3 region is CASRLAGNTGELFF. In DNA form, the CDR3 reads TGTGCCAGTAGGCTAGCGGGAAACACCGGGGAGCTGTTTTTT.